The subject of this entry is one T cell receptor (beta chain). Antigen: not known. An end of the junction differs from the germline gene, which may be a read error. A second PCR of 7 to 11 cycles used a sample-barcoded 5' primer and a J-beta primer mix. A template-switch adaptor containing 12 random nucleotides labeled each cDNA molecule. TCRdb called the 5' RACE reads again in MiXCR, with one record for every CDR3 protein. The table records around 710,000 distinct CDR3 sequences, about 42% of them present only once. The data stem from a study of blood T cells in healthy people across ages. Study-wide findings and caveats: Older age went with lower TCR beta diversity per million T cells, in a roughly linear way.

The CDR3 is 14 amino acids. In terms of origin and age, donors were healthy Caucasian individuals from Russia aged roughly 6 to 95. Researchers isolated at least 7 million PBMCs per sample. The sequence came from a woman aged 55-69 years in good health. The sequencing input was blood. The rearrangement uses TRBV12-3 or TRBV12-4 and TRBJ2-7; no definite D call. The CDR3 protein is CASRLGSSSYVQYF. DNA of the CDR3: TGTGCCAGCAGGTTAGGTTCAAGCTCCTACGTGCAGTACTTC.